The 4 T cell receptor beta chains reported below all come from one sample, sequenced in a study of response to subunit inactivated influenza vaccine. TCRdb reprocessed the RT-PCR reads via MiXCR and lists one record per CDR3 protein. The data hold 630,000 or so distinct CDR3 sequences, with around 14% observed a single time. Sample: PBMCs from blood, taken 11 to 12 days after vaccination. These receptors all come from a man aged 50 to 59 who received an inactivated influenza vaccine.

The CDR3 here is CARAACNSYEQYF. As DNA, the CDR3 is TGTGCCAGGGCGGCCTGCAACTCCTACGAGCAGTACTTC. The chain has TRBV2 and TRBJ2-7; D unclear. The CDR3 is 13 amino acids. Germline values: CDR1 SNHLY, CDR2 FYNNEI. V gave up 9 bases and J gave up 0 bases, with 12 bases separating them.

The V and J genes are TRBV3-1 and TRBJ2-7; D gene ambiguous. The CDR3 is 11 residues long. From germline, CDR1 is LGHDT and CDR2 YNNKEL (reference sequence). Trimming left V 1 base short and J 9 bases short, with 7 bases between. CDR3 bases: TGTGCCAGCAGCCAAGGGCTCCTGCAGTACTTC. The encoded protein is CASSQGLLQYF.

This clonotype was counted at least ten times. The chain carries TRBV30 and TRBJ1-2, with D unclear. The CDR3 spans 11 residues. Germline V gives CDR1 GTSNPN, CDR2 SVGIG (reference sequence). Trimming removed 1 base at V and 2 bases at J, with 2 bases between. The CDR3 is CAWSENYGYTF. Here the CDR3 DNA reads TGTGCCTGGAGTGAAAACTATGGCTACACCTTC.

The table lists this clonotype with a few counts. This chain uses TRBV5-5 with TRBJ1-1; 12 bases fit TRBD1. The CDR3 consists of 15 residues. V lost 4 bases and J lost 5; bases outside the gene matches: 6. Germline V lookup: CDR1 SGHKS, CDR2 YYEKEE (reference sequence). CDR3: CASSGDRGRRTEAFF. The CDR3, as DNA: TGTGCCAGCAGCGGGGACAGGGGGCGAAGGACTGAAGCTTTCTTT.